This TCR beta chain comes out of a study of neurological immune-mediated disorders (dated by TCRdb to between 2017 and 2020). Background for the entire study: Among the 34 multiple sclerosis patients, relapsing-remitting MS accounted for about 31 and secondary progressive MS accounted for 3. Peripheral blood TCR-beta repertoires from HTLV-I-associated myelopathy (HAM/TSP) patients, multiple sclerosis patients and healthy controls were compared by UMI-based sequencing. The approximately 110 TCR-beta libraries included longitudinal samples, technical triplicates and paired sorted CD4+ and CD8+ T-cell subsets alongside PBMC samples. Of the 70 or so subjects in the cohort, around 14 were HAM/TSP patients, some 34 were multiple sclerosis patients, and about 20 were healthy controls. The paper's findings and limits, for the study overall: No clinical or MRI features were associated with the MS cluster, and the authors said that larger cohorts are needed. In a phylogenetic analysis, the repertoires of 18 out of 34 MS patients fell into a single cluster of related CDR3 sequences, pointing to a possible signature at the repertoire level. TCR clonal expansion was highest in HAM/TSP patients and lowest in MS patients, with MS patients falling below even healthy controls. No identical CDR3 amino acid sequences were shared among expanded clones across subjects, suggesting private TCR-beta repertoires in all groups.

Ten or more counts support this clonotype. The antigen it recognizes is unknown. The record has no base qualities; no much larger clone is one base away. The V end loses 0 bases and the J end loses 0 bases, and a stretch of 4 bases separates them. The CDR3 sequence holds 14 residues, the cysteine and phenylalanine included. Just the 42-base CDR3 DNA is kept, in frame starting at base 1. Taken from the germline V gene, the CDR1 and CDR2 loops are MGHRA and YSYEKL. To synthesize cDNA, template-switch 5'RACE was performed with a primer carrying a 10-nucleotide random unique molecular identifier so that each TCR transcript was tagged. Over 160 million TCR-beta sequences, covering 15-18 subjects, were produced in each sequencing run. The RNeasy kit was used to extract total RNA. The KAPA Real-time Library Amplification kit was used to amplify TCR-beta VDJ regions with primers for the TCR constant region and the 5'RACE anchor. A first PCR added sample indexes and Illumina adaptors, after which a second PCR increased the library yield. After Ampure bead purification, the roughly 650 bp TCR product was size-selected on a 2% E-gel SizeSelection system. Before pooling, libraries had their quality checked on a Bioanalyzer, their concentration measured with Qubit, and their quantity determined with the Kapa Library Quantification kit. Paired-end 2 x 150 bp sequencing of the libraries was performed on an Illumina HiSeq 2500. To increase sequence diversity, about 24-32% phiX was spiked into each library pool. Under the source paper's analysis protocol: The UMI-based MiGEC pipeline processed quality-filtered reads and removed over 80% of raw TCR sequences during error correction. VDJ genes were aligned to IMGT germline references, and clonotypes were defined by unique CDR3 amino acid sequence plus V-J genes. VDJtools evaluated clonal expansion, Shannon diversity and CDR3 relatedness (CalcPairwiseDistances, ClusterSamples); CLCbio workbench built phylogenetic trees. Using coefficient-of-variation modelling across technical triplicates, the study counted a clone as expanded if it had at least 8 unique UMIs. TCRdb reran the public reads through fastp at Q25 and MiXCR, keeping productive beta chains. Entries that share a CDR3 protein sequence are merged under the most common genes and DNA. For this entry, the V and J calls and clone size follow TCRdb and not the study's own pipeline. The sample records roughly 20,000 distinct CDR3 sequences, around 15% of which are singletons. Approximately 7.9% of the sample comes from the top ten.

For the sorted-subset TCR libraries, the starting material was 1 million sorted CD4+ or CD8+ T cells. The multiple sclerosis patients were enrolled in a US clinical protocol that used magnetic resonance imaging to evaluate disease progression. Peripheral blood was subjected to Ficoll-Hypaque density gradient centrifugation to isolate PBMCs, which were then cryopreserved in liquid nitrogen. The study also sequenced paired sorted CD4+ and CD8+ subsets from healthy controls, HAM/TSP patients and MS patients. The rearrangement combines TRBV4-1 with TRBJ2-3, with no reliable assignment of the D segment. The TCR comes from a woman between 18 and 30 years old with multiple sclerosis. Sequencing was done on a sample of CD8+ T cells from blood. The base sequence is TGCGCCAGCAGCCAAGAACCAAGCACAGATACGCAGTATTTT. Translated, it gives CASSQEPSTDTQYF.